The present T cell receptor (beta chain) was sequenced within a study of regulatory T cells in long-lasting Graves disease. General study findings and limits: Persistent cases of Graves' showed reduced TCR diversity relative to newly diagnosed patients.

Arm-PCR with iRepertoire HTBI primers amplified the CDR3 regions for these TCR beta libraries. TCRdb reanalysed the multiplex PCR reads using MiXCR and keeps one entry per CDR3 protein. Counted here are 560,000 or so distinct CDR3 sequences, more than 15% occurring once; the ten biggest clones make up more than 10%. Indicated time point: newly diagnosed GD, antithyroid drugs for less than 3 months. RNA from PBMCs was the source of the TCR library. The CDR3 loop spans 14 amino acids. The V end lost 1 base, the J end lost 0 bases, and 7 bases lay between the germline ends. Germline V lookup: CDR1 SGDLS, CDR2 YYNGEE. This clonotype has only a few counts. The target antigen is unknown. A read error is likely, as this CDR3 ends without the conserved phenylalanine or tryptophan. These sequences were also reported in another study, on T cells in Graves' hyperthyroidism and ophthalmopathy. That work states: Orbital computed tomography and thyroid ultrasound, together with serum TRAb and thyroxine and clinical symptoms, were used for diagnoses.

Material: peripheral blood mononuclear cells (PBMCs), obtained at new diagnosis, from a patient treated with antithyroid drugs. The TCR sequence derives from a man younger than 30 with Graves disease. The chain couples TRBV9 to TRBJ1-1; no clear D gene. The CDR3, as DNA: TGTGCCAGCAGCGTATCCCCAGTGAACACTGAAGCTTTCTCT. It codes for CASSVSPVNTEAFS.